These 29 T cell receptor beta chains were all obtained from the same sample, sequenced in a study of blood T cells in healthy people across ages. A second about 6 to 11 cycle PCR used barcoded and J-beta primers. Using its own MiXCR run on the 5' RACE reads, TCRdb lists one record per CDR3 protein. The table lists fewer than 950,000 distinct CDR3 sequences, roughly 53% of them singletons. Sequences were obtained from blood. All receptors derive from a man aged 80 or over in good health.

The genes are TRBV7-2 and TRBJ2-5; D gene uncertain. This CDR3 has 15 amino acids. Germline assignment: CDR1 SGHTA and CDR2 FQGNSA. Trimming removed 1 base at V and 11 bases at J, with 20 bases between. CDR3 protein: CASSLDQSSYNEQYF. The CDR3 nucleotides read TGTGCCAGCAGCTTAGACCAGAGTTCCTACAATGAGCAGTACTTC.

The chain couples TRBV19 to TRBJ2-1; a weak D match, TRBD1 (5 bases). TRBJ2-7 explains the end of the DNA better; the J call may be wrong. The CDR3 spans 14 residues. Germline V gives CDR1 LNHDA, CDR2 SQIVND (reference sequence). DNA for the CDR3: TGTGCCAGTAGTTTTGGGGCGTTCTACAATGAGCAGTACTTC. Translated: CASSFGAFYNEQYF.

This chain connects TRBV7-8 to TRBJ2-5, with TRBD1 matching over 7 bases. CDR1 and CDR2 (germline): SGHVS, FQNEAQ. The CDR3 loop spans 15 amino acids. V dropped 5 bases and J dropped 11; count of bases not matched to a gene: 17. In nucleotides, the CDR3 is TGTGCCAGCAGCCCCCGGGACAGCCTTTCTAATGAGCAGTACTTC. This gives the protein CASSPRDSLSNEQYF.

This clonotype was seen a single time. J is TRBJ2-7 and V is TRBV5-1, with D maybe TRBD1 (5 bases). CDR1 and CDR2 (germline): SGHRS, YFSETQ. V was shortened by 1 base and J by 3 bases, with 14 bases between the two germline ends. There are 15 residues in the CDR3. CDR3 DNA sequence: TGCGCCAGCAGCTTGTTACCAGGGCACTTCTACGAGCAGTACTTC. Protein: CASSLLPGHFYEQYF.

The J gene is TRBJ1-1, the V gene TRBV6-1; D is ambiguous. Trimming stripped 8 bases from V and 1 base from J, with 14 bases between. Germline lookup yields CDR1 MNHNS and CDR2 SASEGT. The CDR3 length is 14 residues. The CDR3 region is CASAAGQANTEAFF. For the CDR3, the DNA is TGTGCCAGCGCTGCTGGGCAGGCGAACACTGAAGCTTTCTTT.

The chain couples TRBV20-1 to TRBJ2-4, with 11 bases lining up with TRBD2. The V gene end was trimmed by 0 bases and the J gene end by 5 bases; junction bases not matched to a gene: 6. Germline V gene lookup returns CDR1 DFQATT and CDR2 SNEGSKA (reference sequence). The CDR3 covers 16 residues. As DNA, the CDR3 is TGCAGTGCTAGAGAGCTAGCGGGAGGCTTCCAAAACATTCAGTACTTC. Its translation is CSARELAGGFQNIQYF.

V and J are TRBV7-9 and TRBJ2-7; D assignment may be TRBD1 or TRBD2 (5 bases each). The CDR3 has 14 residues. Trimming pared 5 bases from V and 3 bases from J, leaving 14 bases between. The germline gives CDR1 SEHNR, CDR2 FQNEAQ (reference sequence). The CDR3 DNA is TGTGCCAGCAGCCGCGAGGGCACAGGCTACGAGCAGTACTTC. Translated, it gives CASSREGTGYEQYF.

The CDR3 sequence is CASSYGGFADEQYF. The CDR3 region has the DNA TGTGCCAGCAGTTACGGCGGCTTCGCGGACGAGCAGTACTTC. The gene calls are TRBV6-5 and TRBJ2-5; D unresolved. The J call may be mistaken, given a closer DNA end match to TRBJ2-7. From germline, CDR1 is MNHEY and CDR2 SVGAGI. The CDR3 extends over 14 amino acids.

This clonotype came up a few times. The CDR3 nucleotides read TGTGCCAGCAGCACCCTAGCAGGGGAAGGGACCCAGTACTTC. This sequence encodes CASSTLAGEGTQYF. This chain connects TRBV3-1 to TRBJ2-5; D may be TRBD1 (6 bases). The CDR3 sequence is 14 residues long. CDR1 and CDR2 (germline): LGHDT, YNNKEL (reference sequence). V lost 5 bases and J lost 7, with 17 bases in between.

The chain links TRBV7-9 to TRBJ2-5; maybe TRBD1 (6 bases). The CDR3 loop spans 13 amino acids. V was trimmed by 8 bases and J by 0 bases, leaving 10 bases between them. The V gene's germline CDR1 is SEHNR and CDR2 FQNEAQ (reference sequence). CDR3: CASRDNYQETQYF. The CDR3 nucleotides are TGTGCCAGCCGGGACAACTACCAAGAGACCCAGTACTTC.

The chain employs TRBV6-2 or TRBV6-3 and TRBJ1-2; no clear D. V was trimmed by 2 bases and J by 8 bases, leaving 6 bases between them. CDR3 size: 11 residues. Germline V gives CDR1 MNHEY, CDR2 SVGEGT. This CDR3 is CASSYAGGYTF. The CDR3 nucleotides read TGTGCCAGCAGTTACGCCGGCGGCTACACCTTC.

This rearrangement joins TRBV7-2 to TRBJ2-1, with a possible D match to TRBD2 (5 bases). This CDR3 region has 11 residues. From germline, CDR1 is SGHTA and CDR2 FQGNSA. V shed 4 bases and J shed 9 bases, with 7 bases lying between them. CDR3 bases: TGTGCCAGCAGCTCAGGACTTGAGCAGTTCTTC. Its translation is CASSSGLEQFF.

The rearrangement links TRBV4-1 to TRBJ2-7; 14 positions agree with TRBD2. V lost 1 base and J lost 0; bases outside the gene matches: 5. Germline CDR1 reads MGHRA; CDR2 reads YSYEKL. This CDR3 has 18 residues. CDR3 coding DNA: TGCGCCAGCAGCCAAGCCGGGGGACTAGCGGGGGTCTCCTACGAGCAGTACTTC. Its protein is CASSQAGGLAGVSYEQYF.

The CDR3 sequence is CASSPPNGLTNIQYF. The CDR3 DNA follows: TGTGCCAGCTCACCACCGAACGGCCTAACAAACATTCAGTACTTC. J is TRBJ2-4 and V is TRBV18; D is unresolved. V lost 0 bases and J lost 6, with 12 bases in between. The CDR3 contains 15 residues. Looked up from germline, CDR1 is KGHSH and CDR2 is LQKENI.

This clonotype has just a few counts. CDR3 loop: CAISESGTSGTYEQYF. The CDR3, as DNA: TGTGCCATCAGTGAGTCAGGGACTAGCGGGACCTACGAGCAGTACTTC. The chain has TRBV10-3 and TRBJ2-7, with 13 bases matching TRBD2. The length of the CDR3 is 16 residues. Trimming cost V 0 bases and J 2 bases; bases outside gene matches: 1. The germline CDR1 and CDR2 sequences are ENHRY and SYGVKD.

This clonotype was counted only a few times. The chain employs TRBV3-1 and TRBJ2-6; no reliable D call. Germline V lookup: CDR1 LGHDT, CDR2 YNNKEL (reference sequence). The CDR3 has 15 residues. Between the trimmed V and J ends, which lost 5 bases and 2 bases, there was a span of 10 bases. Here the CDR3 DNA reads TGTGCCAGCAGCTTTACAGCGACTGGGGCCAACGTCCTGACTTTC. Translation: CASSFTATGANVLTF.

V gene TRBV9 combines with J gene TRBJ2-1; 11 bases are a match to TRBD2. CDR3 length: 15 amino acids. The germline V gene encodes CDR1 SGDLS and CDR2 YYNGEE. The J segment lost 6 bases and the V segment lost 3 bases, leaving 5 bases of the junction unmatched. The CDR3 spells CASSGSGRAFNEQFF. The CDR3 coding sequence is TGTGCCAGCAGCGGTAGCGGGAGGGCCTTCAATGAGCAGTTCTTC.

This clonotype was counted between two and nine times. This rearrangement joins TRBV24-1 to TRBJ1-5; D remains unclear. The CDR3 totals 15 residues. V was shortened by 3 bases and J by 5 bases, with 13 bases between the two germline ends. In germline, CDR1 is KGHDR, CDR2 SFDVKD. The CDR3 DNA follows: TGTGCCACCAGTGATGCCGGCCGGTTCGATCAGCCCCAGCATTTT. It is translated as CATSDAGRFDQPQHF.

This clonotype was counted ten times or more. The chain employs TRBV27 and TRBJ2-7; 16 positions agree with TRBD2. This CDR3 contains 17 residues. Losses at the gene ends were 5 bases for V and 3 bases for J; bases not matched to a gene: 7. The germline V gene has CDR1 MNHEY and CDR2 SMNVEV (reference sequence). CDR3 region: CASSPLGLAGGSYEQYF. The CDR3 DNA follows: TGTGCCAGCAGTCCGCTGGGACTAGCGGGAGGGAGCTACGAGCAGTACTTC.

The chain employs TRBV5-1 and TRBJ1-2; TRBD1 agrees at 9 bases. Trimming cost V 3 bases and J 4 bases; bases outside gene matches: 4. This CDR3 region has 14 residues. The germline V gene encodes CDR1 SGHRS and CDR2 YFSETQ. CDR3 residues: CASSSTGGSYGYTF. The CDR3 coding sequence is TGCGCCAGCAGCTCAACAGGGGGCTCCTATGGCTACACCTTC.

The V gene is TRBV25-1, the J gene TRBJ1-6, with 10 bases lining up with TRBD1. This CDR3 contains 15 residues. From germline, CDR1 is MGHDK and CDR2 SYGVNS. J lost 4 bases, V lost 7 bases, and 4 bases had no gene match. Here the CDR3 DNA reads TGTGCCAGCACCTCGGGACAGGGGTATAATTCACCCCTCCACTTT. Translating gives CASTSGQGYNSPLHF.

The CDR3 sequence: CASSRDSEETQYF. As DNA, the CDR3 is TGTGCCAGCAGCCGGGACAGCGAAGAGACCCAGTACTTC. The V and J genes are TRBV12-3 or TRBV12-4 and TRBJ2-5, with 7 bases fitting TRBD1. The CDR3 extends over 13 amino acids. V was pared by 6 bases and J by 3 bases, with 4 bases of the junction left unmatched.

The rearrangement links TRBV12-3 or TRBV12-4 to TRBJ1-5; D uncertain. This CDR3 comprises 14 residues. V was clipped by 5 bases and J by 9 bases, with 17 bases between them. The CDR3 DNA reads TGTGCCAGCAGTCAACGGGCCATCACAACGCCCCAGCATTTT. Protein product: CASSQRAITTPQHF.

The rearrangement links TRBV5-1 to TRBJ2-5, with 8 bases aligning to TRBD2. This CDR3 comprises 15 residues. V was pared by 4 bases and J by 11 bases, with 16 bases of the junction left unmatched. Germline-derived CDR1 and CDR2 are SGHRS and YFSETQ. The DNA of the CDR3 is TGCGCCAGCAGCAGATATAGCGGGACGGGGGGTGAGCAGTACTTC. Translating it yields CASSRYSGTGGEQYF.

The CDR3 DNA is TGCACCAGCGACCGAAGGCTAGCGGGAGTGGATGAGCAGTACTTC. Translating gives CTSDRRLAGVDEQYF. The V and J genes are TRBV1 and TRBJ2-1; the table's D call TRBD2 went unverified against the DNA. The better agreement between TRBJ2-7 and the DNA end casts doubt on the J call. TRBV1 is a known pseudogene. There are 15 residues in the CDR3.

The chain uses TRBV29-1 and TRBJ2-7; D is tentatively TRBD1 or TRBD2 (5 bases each). The CDR3 is 12 amino acids. V lost 7 bases and J lost 7, with 17 bases in between. Germline V gives CDR1 SQVTM, CDR2 ANQGSEA. The CDR3 DNA follows: TGCAGCGGGGCGGAAGGGACGGGAGAGCAGTACTTC. Amino acids: CSGAEGTGEQYF.

This clonotype has just one count. The J gene is TRBJ2-5, the V gene TRBV28; tentatively, D is TRBD1 (5 bases). With the DNA end fitting TRBJ2-7 better, the J assignment may be wrong. The CDR3 is 12 residues long. Germline values: CDR1 MDHEN, CDR2 SYDVKM. CDR3 bases: TGTGCCAGCACCAGGGAAAGGAACGAGCAGTACTTC. It codes for CASTRERNEQYF.

The chain employs TRBV12-3 or TRBV12-4 and TRBJ2-1; D perhaps matches TRBD2 (6 bases). V was clipped by 2 bases and J by 5 bases, with 16 bases between them. CDR3 size: 16 residues. CDR3 residues: CASSLLGGAIDNEQFF. The CDR3 bases are TGTGCCAGCAGTTTACTCGGCGGGGCGATTGACAATGAGCAGTTCTTC.

The chain couples TRBV20-1 to TRBJ2-1; 9 bases are shared with TRBD2. Per germline, CDR1 DFQATT and CDR2 SNEGSKA (reference sequence). CDR3 length: 15 residues. V was clipped by 0 bases and J by 7 bases; unmatched bases: 7. In DNA form, the CDR3 reads TGCAGTGCTAGAGATATGCGGGAGGGCCGGAATGAGCAGTTCTTC. Protein: CSARDMREGRNEQFF.